Listed here are 21 T cell receptor beta chains from one sample, sequenced in a study of blood T cells in healthy people across ages (dated by TCRdb to the mid-2010s). The protocol used for the library was 5' RACE. TCRdb lists the instrument as Illumina HiSeq 2500. A second roughly 6 to 11 cycle PCR used a sample-barcoded 5' primer and a J-beta primer mix. TCRdb reanalyzed the raw reads on its own, using fastp at Q25 for trimming and MiXCR for clone calling, and kept in-frame beta chains. Each record represents a unique CDR3 protein, reported with the most common genes and DNA among its rows. The table for this sample lists approximately 800,000 distinct CDR3 sequences; 55% to 70% of them were counted only once. Roughly 22% of the sample is in the top ten clones. The material sequenced was blood. Receptor source: a young man in good health.

This clonotype was detected a few times. This sequence joins TRBV27 and TRBJ1-1; 7 bases line up with TRBD1. Trimming at V came to 3 bases and at J to 4 bases, leaving 5 bases not matched to a gene. CDR3 length: 14 residues. Germline V gene data show CDR1 as MNHEY and CDR2 as SMNVEV (reference sequence). The CDR3 nucleotides read TGTGCCAGCAGTTTTAAGACAGGGCTCACTGAAGCTTTCTTT. Translating gives CASSFKTGLTEAFF.

This chain joins TRBV11-1 and TRBJ2-7; 7 bases match TRBD1. The CDR3 has 13 amino acids. V was clipped by 5 bases and J by 6 bases; unmatched bases: 7. Germline V gene sequence: CDR1 SGHAT, CDR2 FQDESV (reference sequence). CDR3 nucleotide sequence: TGTGCCAGCAGCACGACAGGGTCTGGCGAGCAGTACTTC. Translated: CASSTTGSGEQYF.

This rearrangement joins TRBV11-2 to TRBJ1-6, with TRBD1 identical over 9 bases. The CDR3 consists of 17 residues. V shed 5 bases, J shed 10 bases, and the junction held 15 bases outside the gene matches. Per the germline V gene, CDR1 is SGHAT and CDR2 is FQNNGV. This CDR3 reads CASSRLTGTGKGSPLHF. The CDR3 bases are TGTGCCAGCAGCAGACTGACCGGGACAGGGAAAGGGTCACCCCTCCACTTT.

This clonotype was found once. The chain joins TRBV7-9 to TRBJ2-3; possibly TRBD2 for D (5 bases). The germline CDR1 and CDR2 sequences are SEHNR and FQNEAQ (reference sequence). Trimming stripped 2 bases from V and 7 bases from J, with 13 bases between. The CDR3 is 14 amino acids. The CDR3 region is CASSLFGGLHTQYF. CDR3 bases: TGTGCCAGCAGCTTATTTGGAGGCCTTCATACGCAGTATTTT.

In regard to this clonotype: The junction departs from germline at one end; a sequencing error may be responsible. CDR3 protein: CTSSGRTLDGSGANVLTF. DNA for the CDR3: TGTACCAGCAGCGGACGGACCCTTGATGGGTCTGGGGCCAACGTCCTGACTTTC. The chain recombines TRBV7-9 with TRBJ2-6; D may be TRBD2 (5 bases). The CDR3 has 18 residues. CDR1 is SEHNR and CDR2 is FQNEAQ in the germline V gene (reference sequence).

The rearrangement uses TRBV5-1 and TRBJ2-5; 8 bases match TRBD2. CDR1 and CDR2 (germline): SGHRS, YFSETQ. Trimming took 3 bases from V and 6 from J; bases not matched to a gene: 10. The CDR3 length is 15 residues. The CDR3 spells CASSSLSGSGKTQYF. The CDR3, as DNA: TGCGCCAGCAGCTCGTTAAGCGGGAGTGGGAAGACCCAGTACTTC.

This rearrangement joins TRBV28 to TRBJ2-7; 13 bases map to TRBD2. CDR1 MDHEN and CDR2 SYDVKM come from the germline V gene. V lost 6 bases, J lost 3 bases, and 14 bases stayed unmatched. There are 18 residues in the CDR3. The DNA for the CDR3 is TGTGCCAGCAGGGGGTTCGAGACTAGCGGGAGGAATAACTACGAGCAGTACTTC. Translating it yields CASRGFETSGRNNYEQYF.

For the CDR3, the DNA is TGCAGTGCGTCGACAGGGGCGGTCTATGGCTACACCTTC. It yields the protein CSASTGAVYGYTF. The chain combines TRBV20-1 with TRBJ1-2, with TRBD1 identical over 8 bases. V was clipped by 6 bases and J by 4 bases; unmatched bases: 7. Germline V gene lookup returns CDR1 DFQATT and CDR2 SNEGSKA (reference sequence). The CDR3 runs 13 residues.

The J gene is TRBJ1-4, the V gene TRBV15; no definite D call. The germline V gene has CDR1 LNHNV and CDR2 YYDKDF (reference sequence). The CDR3 sequence is 13 residues long. The germline V and J ends were trimmed by 5 bases and 6 bases, with 10 bases remaining between them. The CDR3 DNA is TGTGCCACCAGCGGAAGGACGGATGAAAAACTGTTTTTT. It yields the protein CATSGRTDEKLFF.

The chain couples TRBV12-3 or TRBV12-4 to TRBJ1-2, with TRBD1 matching 10 bases. Unmatched junction bases numbered 6, after V lost 3 bases and J lost 5 bases. This CDR3 spans 15 amino acids. As DNA, the CDR3 is TGTGCCAGCAGTTTTAGAGGGGACAGGGGATATGGCTACACCTTC. This codes for CASSFRGDRGYGYTF.

The rearrangement joins TRBV7-9 to TRBJ1-2; D might be TRBD1 (5 bases). The CDR3 length is 14 residues. V was pared by 5 bases and J by 6 bases, with 16 bases between. Germline V CDR1 and CDR2: SEHNR, FQNEAQ (reference sequence). The chain's CDR3 is CASSPPEGRHGYTF. The CDR3 bases are TGTGCCAGCAGCCCCCCCGAGGGGCGGCATGGCTACACCTTC.

This rearrangement joins TRBV5-1 to TRBJ1-1, with a weak D call TRBD1 (6 bases). V shed 2 bases and J shed 4 bases, with 15 bases lying between them. Germline CDR1 reads SGHRS; CDR2 reads YFSETQ. This CDR3 contains 15 residues. CDR3: CASSFTAGVGTEAFF. The CDR3 coding sequence is TGCGCCAGCAGCTTCACAGCAGGGGTAGGCACTGAAGCTTTCTTT.

This clonotype came up a few times. The chain links TRBV20-1 to TRBJ1-2; the D is unclear. Trimming shortened V by 6 bases and J by 4 bases, and 18 bases separated the two germline ends. The CDR3 is made up of 14 amino acids. Germline CDR1 reads DFQATT; CDR2 reads SNEGSKA (reference sequence). The CDR3 bases are TGCAGTGCCACACGGGTTGGATCTTTCTATGGCTACACCTTC. This encodes CSATRVGSFYGYTF.

This chain connects TRBV12-3 or TRBV12-4 to TRBJ1-5; possible D gene TRBD1, 5 bases. V was cut by 3 bases and J by 4 bases, with 10 bases left in between. CDR3 length: 14 amino acids. CDR3 nucleotide sequence: TGTGCCAGCAGTTTTGGGGCGGATAATCAGCCCCAGCATTTT. Its protein is CASSFGADNQPQHF.

This clonotype was recorded at least ten times. The rearrangement uses TRBV7-2 and TRBJ2-7, with D perhaps TRBD1 or TRBD2 (6 bases each). Between the trimmed V and J ends, which lost 5 bases and 5 bases, there was a span of 22 bases. The CDR3 consists of 16 residues. Germline V gene data show CDR1 as SGHTA and CDR2 as FQGNSA. CDR3 DNA: TGTGCCAGCAGCCCCTGGGGAGGACAGTCTCTAAACGAGCAGTACTTC. This codes for CASSPWGGQSLNEQYF.

The rearrangement links TRBV12-3 or TRBV12-4 to TRBJ1-1, with D possibly being TRBD1 (6 bases). This CDR3 region has 13 residues. V dropped 6 bases and J dropped 6 bases, with 14 bases sitting between them. CDR3 loop: CASSLGGRAEAFF. DNA of the CDR3: TGTGCCAGCAGCCTAGGGGGACGCGCTGAAGCTTTCTTT.

DNA of the CDR3: TGTGCCAGCAGCTACAGGGGCTGGGCTGGCTACACCTTC. Its translation is CASSYRGWAGYTF. V and J are TRBV7-2 and TRBJ1-2; TRBD1 aligns across 7 bases. This CDR3 spans 13 amino acids. V lost 4 bases, J lost 7 bases, and 6 bases stayed unmatched. Germline assignment: CDR1 SGHTA and CDR2 FQGNSA.

V is TRBV27 and J is TRBJ2-5, with D tentatively TRBD1 or TRBD2 (5 bases each). This CDR3 region has 16 residues. Germline V gene sequence: CDR1 MNHEY, CDR2 SMNVEV (reference sequence). V was pared by 4 bases and J by 11 bases, with 26 bases between. Written as DNA, the CDR3 is TGTGCCAGCAGTTCCCTTGGGGGAGTAGGTTTTGGGGAGCAGTACTTC. This codes for CASSSLGGVGFGEQYF.

This rearrangement joins TRBV6-1 to TRBJ2-7, with 11 bases aligning to TRBD1. Germline CDR1 reads MNHNS; CDR2 reads SASEGT. The V segment lost 2 bases and the J segment 5 bases; nucleotides outside the gene matches: 2. The CDR3 has 14 residues. The CDR3 region has the DNA TGTGCCAGCAGTGAAAGGGACAGGGGGAACGAGCAGTACTTC. This translates into CASSERDRGNEQYF.

The chain couples TRBV29-1 to TRBJ2-4; maybe TRBD2 (7 bases). The DNA matches TRBJ2-7 better at its end, which makes the J call doubtful. Germline V gene lookup returns CDR1 SQVTM and CDR2 ANQGSEA. The CDR3 has 14 residues. The CDR3 DNA sequence: TGCAGCGTTGAAGTACTAGGGGGGGTGGGCGAGCAGTACTTC. Its protein product is CSVEVLGGVGEQYF.

In DNA form, the CDR3 reads TGTGCCAGCCAGAGCCAGGCACGGGAGCAGTACTTC. Translated, it gives CASQSQAREQYF. The rearrangement uses TRBV28 and TRBJ2-7; D call uncertain. Germline V lookup: CDR1 MDHEN, CDR2 SYDVKM. The ends were cut back, 8 bases at V and 7 bases at J, with 15 bases in the middle. This CDR3 has 12 amino acids.